Listed below are T cell receptor beta chains from one sample, sequenced in a study of blood T cell repertoires in COVID-19. Sequencing was performed with immunoSEQ multiplex PCR; in TCRdb, only in-frame clones are kept and a portion is missing. The table has over 75,000 clones, roughly 89% seen once; the top ten hold around 4.3%. The sample was peripheral blood. These receptors came from a human donor with COVID-19, enrolled during active disease. The donor label of this sample is uncertain. CDR3s include the opening cysteine and the closing phenylalanine or tryptophan. Each record gives: J gene, clone size, D gene, V gene, CDR3 protein, CDR3 DNA. The D gene is left open where the match is weak. Part of the rows lack a size; the others show once, few, many or a class for expanded clones.

TRBJ2-7 once NA TRBV6-5 CASSRGTLTYEQYF TGTGCCAGCAGTAGGGGGACGCTCACCTACGAGCAGTACTTC
TRBJ1-1 NA NA TRBV25-1 CASSSTRGGYTEAFF TGTGCCAGCAGTTCCACGCGGGGGGGGTACACTGAAGCTTTCTTT
TRBJ1-5 NA NA TRBV5-1 CASSLSGLQYQPQHF TGCGCCAGCAGCTTGTCCGGCCTACAGTATCAGCCCCAGCATTTT
TRBJ1-2 NA NA TRBV13 CASSLARFYGYTF TGTGCCAGCAGCTTAGCCAGATTCTATGGCTACACCTTC
TRBJ2-5 NA NA TRBV4-2 CASTPTLGGLETQYF TGTGCCAGCACCCCAACCCTGGGGGGTCTGGAGACCCAGTACTTC
TRBJ1-1 once NA TRBV5-6 CASSLGRSVEAFF TGTGCCAGCAGCTTGGGAAGGAGCGTTGAAGCTTTCTTT
TRBJ2-7 NA TRBD2 TRBV19 CASSLAGGPYEQYF TGTGCCAGTTCCCTAGCGGGAGGGCCCTACGAGCAGTACTTC
TRBJ1-1 NA NA TRBV5-3 CARQNTEAFF TGTGCCAGACAGAACACTGAAGCTTTCTTT
TRBJ2-3 NA NA TRBV18 CASTGVRTDTQYF TGTGCCAGCACCGGAGTCCGCACAGATACGCAGTATTTT
TRBJ1-1 NA NA TRBV28 CASSPLSQGEAFF TGTGCCAGCAGTCCTCTCTCTCAGGGGGAAGCTTTCTTT
TRBJ1-2 NA NA TRBV6-8 CASISREANYGYTF TGTGCCAGCATCTCCAGGGAAGCTAACTATGGCTACACCTTC
TRBJ2-1 NA NA TRBV18 CASSPSGGSYNEQFF TGTGCCAGCTCACCAAGCGGAGGCTCCTACAATGAGCAGTTCTTC
TRBJ2-7 NA NA TRBV4-1 CASSHTAESSYEQYF TGCGCCAGCAGCCACACAGCGGAGAGCTCCTACGAGCAGTACTTC
TRBJ1-2 NA TRBD1 TRBV4-1 CASSQNTGTGGDYHYGYTF TGCGCCAGCAGCCAGAATACCGGGACAGGGGGCGACTACCACTATGGCTACACCTTC
TRBJ1-4 NA TRBD1 TRBV28 CASMSSGTANEKLFF TGTGCCAGCATGTCCTCCGGGACAGCTAATGAAAAACTGTTTTTT
TRBJ1-4 NA NA TRBV6-1 CASSEWTYGQNTRLFF TGTGCCAGCAGTGAATGGACCTACGGACAAAATACGCGACTGTTTTTT
TRBJ2-1 NA TRBD1 TRBV4-3 CASSRPGQGSSEQFF TGCGCCAGCAGCAGACCGGGACAGGGGTCGAGTGAGCAGTTCTTC
TRBJ2-7 NA TRBD2 TRBV19 CASTAGRGPYEQYF TGTGCCAGTACGGCCGGGAGGGGACCCTACGAGCAGTACTTC
TRBJ1-4 NA TRBD1 TRBV6-5 CASSRDSNEKLFF TGTGCCAGCAGTAGGGACAGTAATGAAAAACTGTTTTTT
TRBJ1-2 NA TRBD1 TRBV10-2 CASSEDRGPNYGYTF TGCGCCAGCAGTGAGGACAGGGGCCCCAACTATGGCTACACCTTC
TRBJ1-1 NA NA TRBV2 CASRGTYRNTEAFF TGTGCCAGCAGGGGGACATATAGGAACACTGAAGCTTTCTTT
TRBJ1-4 NA NA TRBV19 CASSIRGDNEKLFF TGTGCCAGTAGTATCCGGGGGGATAATGAAAAACTGTTTTTT
TRBJ2-5 NA NA TRBV12-3/TRBV12-4 CASSPVSQETQYF TGTGCCAGCAGCCCGGTCTCACAAGAGACCCAGTACTTC
TRBJ1-3 NA TRBD1 TRBV9 CASSDRQGRGNTIYF TGTGCCAGCAGCGACCGACAGGGGCGAGGAAACACCATATATTTT
TRBJ1-6 NA TRBD1 TRBV9 CASSARGTGDSPLHF TGTGCCAGCAGCGCCCGAGGGACAGGGGATTCACCCCTCCACTTT
TRBJ1-2 NA TRBD1 TRBV5-4 CASSLARQGSNYGYTF TGTGCCAGCAGCTTGGCCCGACAGGGCTCAAACTATGGCTACACCTTC
TRBJ1-5 NA NA TRBV6-5 CASSYLGPGQPQHF TGTGCCAGCAGTTACTTGGGGCCGGGTCAGCCCCAGCATTTT
TRBJ2-1 NA NA TRBV6-1 CASSEAAGSGYNEQFF TGTGCCAGCAGTGAAGCTGCGGGATCCGGGTACAATGAGCAGTTCTTC
TRBJ2-1 NA NA TRBV6-5 CASSYEGTLNEQFF TGTGCCAGCAGTTACGAGGGTACTCTGAATGAGCAGTTCTTC
TRBJ2-5 NA NA TRBV29-1 CSVRTQVTQETQYF TGCAGCGTCCGGACTCAAGTCACACAAGAGACCCAGTACTTC
TRBJ2-1 NA TRBD2 TRBV9 CASSSGAGNEQFF TGTGCCAGCAGCAGCGGGGCCGGCAATGAGCAGTTCTTC
TRBJ2-1 NA NA TRBV7-9 CASSLMSYLGEQFF TGTGCCAGCAGCTTAATGTCCTATCTTGGTGAGCAGTTCTTC
TRBJ1-1 NA NA TRBV6-6 CASSLPGGRNEAFF TGTGCCAGCAGCCTCCCAGGTGGCCGCAATGAAGCTTTCTTT
TRBJ2-2 NA NA TRBV5-1 CASSLRVYGRITGELFF TGCGCCAGCAGCTTGCGCGTCTATGGCAGGATAACCGGGGAGCTGTTTTTT
TRBJ2-3 NA NA TRBV7-7 CASSLNPPGDVADTQYF TGTGCCAGCAGCTTAAATCCCCCAGGGGATGTCGCAGATACGCAGTATTTT
TRBJ2-3 NA NA TRBV5-1 CASSLGETDTQYF TGCGCCAGCAGCTTGGGGGAGACCGATACGCAGTATTTT
TRBJ1-3 NA NA TRBV5-4 CASSPGGPSSGNTIYF TGTGCCAGCAGCCCCGGAGGGCCGAGCTCTGGAAACACCATATATTTT
TRBJ2-7 NA NA TRBV19 CASSARTAPYEQYF TGTGCCAGTAGTGCCCGGACAGCCCCCTACGAGCAGTACTTC
TRBJ1-5 NA NA TRBV19 CASSIRINQPQHF TGTGCCAGTAGTATCAGAATCAATCAGCCCCAGCATTTT
TRBJ1-5 NA TRBD1 TRBV19 CASSTTLGQGVAQPQHF TGTGCCAGTAGTACAACCCTGGGACAGGGGGTAGCTCAGCCCCAGCATTTT
TRBJ2-3 NA NA TRBV3-1/TRBV3-2 CASSLPESTDTQYF TGTGCCAGCAGCCTACCGGAGTCGACAGATACGCAGTATTTT
TRBJ2-7 NA NA TRBV9 CASSVESRADEQYF TGTGCCAGCAGCGTAGAGTCCAGGGCGGACGAGCAGTACTTC
TRBJ2-1 few TRBD2 TRBV19 CASSMGGLAGGYNEQFF TGTGCCAGTAGTATGGGAGGACTAGCGGGAGGGTACAATGAGCAGTTCTTC
TRBJ2-1 NA NA TRBV5-4 CASSLAQVFGDEQFF TGTGCCAGCAGCTTGGCGCAGGTCTTTGGCGATGAGCAGTTCTTC
TRBJ2-1 NA TRBD1 TRBV10-3 CAINPQGPGSYNEQFF TGTGCCATCAATCCACAGGGGCCAGGCTCCTACAATGAGCAGTTCTTC
TRBJ2-7 NA NA TRBV1 CTSSLRQGGLDEQYF TGCACCAGCAGCCTGAGACAGGGCGGTCTTGACGAGCAGTACTTC
TRBJ1-5 NA NA TRBV6-4 CASSIGTGHFPYSNQPQHF TGTGCCAGCAGTATAGGAACGGGACATTTCCCCTATAGCAATCAGCCCCAGCATTTT
TRBJ2-2 once NA TRBV11-1 CASSFGGLTGELFF TGTGCCAGCAGCTTTGGGGGCTTAACCGGGGAGCTGTTTTTT
TRBJ1-2 once NA TRBV3-1/TRBV3-2 CASSQDHLGDYYGYTF TGTGCCAGCAGCCAGGATCACCTCGGGGACTACTATGGCTACACCTTC
TRBJ1-2 NA NA TRBV10-3 CAITTGNYGYTF TGTGCCATCACGACAGGCAACTATGGCTACACCTTC
TRBJ2-5 few TRBD2 TRBV10-1 CASTRWDYPYQETQYF TGCGCCAGCACCCGCTGGGACTACCCGTACCAAGAGACCCAGTACTTC
TRBJ2-7 NA TRBD2 TRBV7-9 CASRRLSGAHSYEQYF TGTGCCAGCAGACGACTAAGCGGGGCTCACTCCTACGAGCAGTACTTC
TRBJ2-3 NA NA TRBV3-1/TRBV3-2 CASSQEGAVSTDTQYF TGTGCCAGCAGCCAAGAAGGAGCGGTTAGCACAGATACGCAGTATTTT
TRBJ1-2 NA NA TRBV24-1 CATSETNNYGYTF TGTGCCACCAGTGAGACAAATAACTATGGCTACACCTTC
TRBJ1-1 NA NA TRBV7-9 CASSPGQTNWDTEAFF TGTGCCAGCAGCCCGGGACAAACGAACTGGGACACTGAAGCTTTCTTT
TRBJ2-3 NA TRBD1 TRBV5-1 CASSPPGQSTDTQYF TGCGCCAGCAGCCCACCGGGACAGTCCACAGATACGCAGTATTTT
TRBJ2-7 once TRBD2 TRBV5-4 CASSLHSGVYEQYF TGTGCCAGCAGCTTGCACAGCGGGGTCTACGAGCAGTACTTC
TRBJ1-1 NA NA TRBV7-6 CASSLEAGRNTEAFF TGTGCCAGCAGCTTAGAGGCAGGGCGGAACACTGAAGCTTTCTTT
TRBJ2-7 few NA TRBV5-1 CASSLAASAIYEQYF TGCGCCAGCAGCCTCGCAGCTAGCGCGATCTACGAGCAGTACTTC